Ten or more counts support the clone carrying this TCR beta chain. Antigen specificity is unknown. The CDR3 covers 14 residues. The V and J ends lost 7 bases and 8 bases, in that order; junction bases with no gene match: 8. Germline loops: CDR1 LNHDA, CDR2 SQIVND (reference sequence). This entry is derived from a study of T-cell reconstitution after alpha-beta-depleted transplantation in children. Unique molecular identifiers were incorporated into the prepared TCRbeta library. Each CDR3 protein gets one entry after TCRdb re-called the PCR reads with MiXCR. Of tens of thousands of distinct CDR3 sequences in the sample, around 8.8% were seen once. Study-level findings and limits: Recipient T cells and thymic progenitors that survived gave rise to the high TCRbeta diversity observed at day 60 in some patients. Several hundred graft clones that had expanded were reportedly the source of alpha-beta T cells about two months after transplant.

The sequenced sample was PBMCs, mostly from graft donor cells, obtained 60 days after TCRalphabeta/CD19-depleted stem cell transplant. The chain has TRBV19 and TRBJ2-1; 10 bases are a match to TRBD2. The receptor's source is a male patient aged 2 to 10 who had a stem cell transplant for chronic granulomatous disease, so the T cells may come from the graft donor. The CDR3 spells CASNQREGRDEQFF. The CDR3, as DNA: TGTGCCAGTAATCAGCGGGAGGGCCGGGATGAGCAGTTCTTC.